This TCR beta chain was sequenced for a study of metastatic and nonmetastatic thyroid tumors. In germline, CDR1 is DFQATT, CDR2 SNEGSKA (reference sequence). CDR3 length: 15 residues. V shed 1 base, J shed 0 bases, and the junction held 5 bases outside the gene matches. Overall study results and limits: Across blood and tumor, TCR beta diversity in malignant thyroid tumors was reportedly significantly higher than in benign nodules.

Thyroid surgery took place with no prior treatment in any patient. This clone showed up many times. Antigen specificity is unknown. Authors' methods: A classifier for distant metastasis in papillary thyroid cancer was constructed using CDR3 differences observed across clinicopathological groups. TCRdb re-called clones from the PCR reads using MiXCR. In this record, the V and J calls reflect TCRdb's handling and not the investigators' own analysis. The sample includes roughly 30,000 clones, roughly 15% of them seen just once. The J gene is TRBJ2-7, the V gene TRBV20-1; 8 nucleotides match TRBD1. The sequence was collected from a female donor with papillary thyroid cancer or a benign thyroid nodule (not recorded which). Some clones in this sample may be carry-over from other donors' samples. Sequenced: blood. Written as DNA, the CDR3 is TGCAGTGCTAGAGGCGACAGGGGAGACTCCTACGAGCAGTACTTC. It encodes CSARGDRGDSYEQYF.